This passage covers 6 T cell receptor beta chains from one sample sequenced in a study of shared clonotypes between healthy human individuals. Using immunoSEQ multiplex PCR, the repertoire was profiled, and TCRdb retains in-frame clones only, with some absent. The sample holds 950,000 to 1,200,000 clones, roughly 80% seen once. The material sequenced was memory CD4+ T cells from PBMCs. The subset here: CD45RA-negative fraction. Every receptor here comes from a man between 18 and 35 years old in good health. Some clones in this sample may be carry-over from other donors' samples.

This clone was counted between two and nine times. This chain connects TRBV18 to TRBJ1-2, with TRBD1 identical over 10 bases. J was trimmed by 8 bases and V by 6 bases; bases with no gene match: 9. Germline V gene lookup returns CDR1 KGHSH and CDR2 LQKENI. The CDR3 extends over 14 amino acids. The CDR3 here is CASSPGTGVRGYTF. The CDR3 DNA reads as TGTGCCAGCTCCCCCGGGACAGGGGTCCGAGGCTACACCTTC. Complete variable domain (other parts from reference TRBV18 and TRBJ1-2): NAGVMQNPRHLVRRRGQEARLRCSPMKGHSHVYWYRQLPEEGLKFMVYLQKENIIDESGMPKERFSAEFPKEGPSILRIQQVVRGDSAAYFCASSPGTGVRGYTFGSGTRLTVV.

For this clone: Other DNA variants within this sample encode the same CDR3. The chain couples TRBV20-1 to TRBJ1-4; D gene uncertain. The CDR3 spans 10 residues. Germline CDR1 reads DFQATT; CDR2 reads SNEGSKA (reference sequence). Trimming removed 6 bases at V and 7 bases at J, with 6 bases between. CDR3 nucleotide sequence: TGCAGTGCGGGAGGTGAAAAACTGTTTTTT. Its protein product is CSAGGEKLFF.

This chain's CDR3 is CASSLQRTSTDTQYF. The CDR3 DNA reads as TGCGCCAGCAGCCTTCAGAGGACTAGCACAGATACGCAGTATTTT. The chain couples TRBV4-3 to TRBJ2-3; D is possibly TRBD2 (5 bases). Germline lookup yields CDR1 LGHNA and CDR2 YSLEER. V lost 4 bases and J lost 0, with 11 bases in between. CDR3 size: 15 residues.

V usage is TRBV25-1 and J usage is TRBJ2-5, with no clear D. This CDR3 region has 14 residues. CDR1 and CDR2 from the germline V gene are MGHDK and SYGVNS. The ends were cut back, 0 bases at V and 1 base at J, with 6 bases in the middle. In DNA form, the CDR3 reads TGTGCCAGCAGTGAATATGACGGCCAAGAGACCCAGTACTTC. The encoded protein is CASSEYDGQETQYF.

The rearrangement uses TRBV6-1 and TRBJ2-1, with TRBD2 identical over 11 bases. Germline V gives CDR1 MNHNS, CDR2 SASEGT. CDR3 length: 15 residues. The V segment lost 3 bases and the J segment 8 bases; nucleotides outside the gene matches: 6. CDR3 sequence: CASSDLAGGRDEQFF. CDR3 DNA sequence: TGTGCCAGCAGTGATTTAGCGGGAGGGCGGGATGAGCAGTTCTTC.

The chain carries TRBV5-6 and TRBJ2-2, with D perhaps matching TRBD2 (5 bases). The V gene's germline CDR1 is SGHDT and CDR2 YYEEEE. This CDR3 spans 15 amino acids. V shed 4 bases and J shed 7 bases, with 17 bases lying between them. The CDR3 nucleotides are TGTGCCAGCAGCCCCCGGAGAACGGGATTCGGGGAGCTGTTTTTT. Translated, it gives CASSPRRTGFGELFF.